Shown below are 27 T cell receptor beta chains from a single sample sequenced in a study of shared clonotypes between healthy human individuals. The data were produced by immunoSEQ multiplex PCR, yet TCRdb's version contains in-frame clones alone and is incomplete. The sample has over 800,000 clones, 92% seen once. The naive CD8 population came from CD45RO-negative cells selected for CCR7, without terminally differentiated effector memory CD45RA+ cells. The sequenced sample consisted of naive CD8+ T cells sorted from blood. These receptors all come from a man younger than 40 in good health.

A note on this clone: Other DNA sequences within the sample encode an identical CDR3. The J gene is TRBJ2-1, the V gene TRBV5-1, with a weak D call TRBD2 (6 bases). Germline-derived CDR1 and CDR2 are SGHRS and YFSETQ. Trimming took off 4 bases at V and 3 bases at J, with 11 bases between the two ends. The CDR3 sequence is 14 residues long. The CDR3 protein is CASSPGTGYNEQFF. The CDR3 DNA reads TGCGCCAGCAGCCCCGGGACTGGCTACAATGAGCAGTTCTTC.

The chain employs TRBV5-6 and TRBJ2-3; 16 bases fit TRBD2. Per germline, CDR1 SGHDT and CDR2 YYEEEE. The junction had 6 bases not matched to a gene; V was cut back by 0 bases and J by 2 bases. This CDR3 spans 19 amino acids. CDR3 in DNA: TGTGCCAGCAGCTTGGCAGGGACTAGCGGGAGGGCTCCCACAGATACGCAGTATTTT. Encoded protein: CASSLAGTSGRAPTDTQYF.

The V gene is TRBV6-5, the J gene TRBJ2-1; D may be TRBD1 or TRBD2 (5 bases each). The CDR3 contains 14 residues. The germline V gene has CDR1 MNHEY and CDR2 SVGAGI. V was clipped by 6 bases and J by 4 bases, with 13 bases between them. CDR3 sequence: CASSLMGEYNEQFF. The CDR3 DNA sequence: TGTGCCAGCAGCCTAATGGGGGAATACAATGAGCAGTTCTTC.

The CDR3 sequence is CASSGVAQGANEELFF. DNA for the CDR3: TGTGCCAGCAGTGGGGTCGCTCAGGGGGCTAACGAGGAGCTGTTTTTT. J is TRBJ2-2 and V is TRBV2, with 8 bases that match TRBD1. V lost 4 bases to trimming and J lost 10 bases; unmatched junction nucleotides: 14. CDR1 SNHLY and CDR2 FYNNEI come from the germline V gene. The length of the CDR3 is 16 residues.

V and J are TRBV11-3 and TRBJ2-2, with D perhaps TRBD1 (6 bases). The CDR3 sequence is 18 residues long. Germline assignment: CDR1 SGHNT and CDR2 YENEEA. Trimming shortened V by 4 bases and J by 2 bases, and 20 bases separated the two germline ends. CDR3 loop: CASSSTVPGHANTGELFF. The CDR3 nucleotides read TGTGCCAGCAGCTCCACAGTTCCGGGACACGCCAACACCGGGGAGCTGTTTTTT.

V gene TRBV29-1 combines with J gene TRBJ1-1; D may be TRBD1 (6 bases). The germline gives CDR1 SQVTM, CDR2 ANQGSEA. V was cut by 7 bases and J by 1 base, with 10 bases left in between. The CDR3 totals 12 residues. The CDR3 here is CSAQDRNTEAFF. In nucleotides, the CDR3 is TGCAGCGCCCAGGACAGGAACACTGAAGCTTTCTTT.

This clone was observed a handful of times. The sample carries other DNA sequences with the same CDR3. The chain joins TRBV29-1 to TRBJ1-2; D is ambiguous. Trimming removed 1 base from V and 4 bases from J, with 7 bases in between. The CDR3 sequence is 12 residues long. Germline V gene data show CDR1 as SQVTM and CDR2 as ANQGSEA. CDR3 in amino acids: CSVEGRLYGYTF. The CDR3 DNA follows: TGCAGCGTTGAAGGACGGCTCTATGGCTACACCTTC. The full variable domain, with the rest looked up from reference TRBV29-1 and TRBJ1-2, is SAVISQKPSRDICQRGTSLTIQCQVDSQVTMMFWYRQQPGQSLTLIATANQGSEATYESGFVIDKFPISRPNLTFSTLTVSNMSPEDSSIYLCSVEGRLYGYTFGSGTRLTVV.

The chain is built from TRBV5-1 and TRBJ1-4; TRBD1 aligns across 9 bases. V lost 0 bases to trimming and J lost 8 bases; unmatched junction nucleotides: 20. CDR1 and CDR2 from the germline V gene are SGHRS and YFSETQ. CDR3 length: 20 amino acids. CDR3 in amino acids: CASSLEIYRDREAMNEKLFF. DNA of the CDR3: TGCGCCAGCAGCTTGGAAATTTACCGGGACAGGGAGGCGATGAACGAAAAACTGTTTTTT.

Concerning this clone: At the DNA level, this CDR3 is encoded by other sequences in the same sample as well. The rearrangement uses TRBV6-5 and TRBJ2-7; 7 nucleotides agree with TRBD1. CDR1 is MNHEY, CDR2 SVGAGI, per germline. V shed 0 bases, J shed 4 bases, and the junction held 0 bases outside the gene matches. The CDR3 covers 13 residues. In DNA, the CDR3 is TGTGCCAGCAGTTACTCGACAGGGTACGAGCAGTACTTC. Amino acids: CASSYSTGYEQYF.

V is TRBV11-2 and J is TRBJ2-7; D is uncertain. The germline V and J ends were trimmed by 5 bases and 0 bases, with 11 bases remaining between them. The CDR3 is 14 amino acids. Germline lookup yields CDR1 SGHAT and CDR2 FQNNGV. The CDR3 sequence is CASSPGRVSYEQYF. The CDR3 nucleotides read TGTGCCAGCAGCCCCGGACGCGTCTCCTACGAGCAGTACTTC.

The rearrangement uses TRBV27 and TRBJ2-7; D gene unclear. Germline V gene lookup returns CDR1 MNHEY and CDR2 SMNVEV (reference sequence). Between the trimmed V and J ends, which lost 2 bases and 5 bases, there was a span of 1 base. This CDR3 has 10 residues. CDR3 residues: CASSLNEQYF. As DNA, the CDR3 is TGTGCCAGCAGTTTAAACGAGCAGTACTTC.

The chain carries TRBV6-5 and TRBJ2-1; TRBD2 matches 7 bases. The germline CDR1 and CDR2 sequences are MNHEY and SVGAGI. This CDR3 is 15 amino acids long. V shed 6 bases and J 9 bases; nucleotides not matched to a gene: 14. The CDR3 coding sequence is TGTGCCAGCAGCCCGACTAGCCCTTCGTTTGGTGAGCAGTTCTTC. Translating it yields CASSPTSPSFGEQFF.

This chain uses TRBV21-1 with TRBJ1-1; the table's D call, TRBD1, has no DNA check behind it. TRBV21-1 is given as a pseudogene. CDR3 length: 19 residues. CDR3 protein: CASSNGGPDSNLGDTEAFF. For the CDR3, the DNA is TGTGCCAGCAGCAATGGGGGCCCAGACAGTAACTTAGGGGACACTGAAGCTTTCTTT.

The rearrangement joins TRBV11-3 to TRBJ2-1; 12 bases fit TRBD2. The V gene's germline CDR1 is SGHNT and CDR2 YENEEA. The CDR3 sequence is 16 residues long. The V gene end was trimmed by 6 bases and the J gene end by 4 bases; junction bases not matched to a gene: 7. The CDR3, as DNA: TGTGCCAGCAGTGGCATCCTAGCGGGAGGGTACAATGAGCAGTTCTTC. This sequence encodes CASSGILAGGYNEQFF.

As regards this clone: An end of the junction differs from the germline gene, which may be a read error. The chain employs TRBV27 and TRBJ2-1; D is unresolved. The CDR3 runs to 12 residues. Looked up from germline, CDR1 is MNHEY and CDR2 is SMNVEV (reference sequence). CDR3 nucleotides: TGTGCCGGCAGTCCAGGCTTCAATGAGCAGTTCTTC. It encodes CAGSPGFNEQFF.

V is TRBV14 and J is TRBJ2-1; D remains unclear. The CDR3 sequence is 13 residues long. V lost 1 base, J lost 9 bases, and 10 bases lay in between. From germline, CDR1 is SGHDN and CDR2 FVKESK. For the CDR3, the DNA is TGTGCCAGCAGCCAAGGTAGTGTCAGTGAGCAGTTCTTC. It is translated as CASSQGSVSEQFF.

The CDR3 nucleotides read TGTGCCAGCAGCCCAAAAGGGCCCTTCAAATACGAGCAGTACTTC. This encodes CASSPKGPFKYEQYF. V usage is TRBV7-9 and J usage is TRBJ2-7; the D is unclear. Trimming removed 5 bases at V and 4 bases at J, with 18 bases between. The length of the CDR3 is 15 residues. Germline CDR1 is SEHNR and CDR2 is FQNEAQ (reference sequence).

The chain uses TRBV7-3 and TRBJ2-1; D is possibly TRBD1 or TRBD2 (5 bases each). The length of the CDR3 is 15 residues. Trimming pared 1 base from V and 5 bases from J, leaving 12 bases between. CDR1 SGHTA and CDR2 FQGTGA come from the germline V gene. CDR3 bases: TGTGCCAGCAGCTTAATGTTGGGACCAAACAATGAGCAGTTCTTC. Residues: CASSLMLGPNNEQFF.

This chain uses TRBV7-8 with TRBJ2-7, with 7 bases lining up with TRBD1. CDR1 and CDR2 from the germline V gene are SGHVS and FQNEAQ. The CDR3 has 16 amino acids. Germline trimming cut 3 bases from V and 3 bases from J; bases unmatched to any gene: 11. The CDR3 region is CASSFPQGDGFYEQYF. The CDR3 DNA follows: TGTGCCAGCAGCTTTCCTCAGGGGGATGGTTTCTACGAGCAGTACTTC.

This chain connects TRBV19 to TRBJ2-5; 7 bases match TRBD2. The CDR3 spans 15 residues. Trimming at V came to 3 bases and at J to 3 bases, leaving 7 bases not matched to a gene. Per germline, CDR1 LNHDA and CDR2 SQIVND (reference sequence). The CDR3 nucleotides are TGTGCCAGTAGTATCTGGGGGGGGACGGAAGAGACCCAGTACTTC. Protein: CASSIWGGTEETQYF.

CDR3 sequence reads: CASSLLPGQTTSGSYEQYF. The CDR3 bases are TGTGCCAGCAGCCTACTTCCGGGACAGACGACTAGCGGGAGTTACGAGCAGTACTTC. V and J are TRBV14 and TRBJ2-7, with 12 nucleotides matching TRBD2. The CDR3 runs 19 residues. Germline-derived CDR1 and CDR2 are SGHDN and FVKESK. J lost 4 bases, V lost 4 bases, and 17 bases had no gene match.

The chain combines TRBV28 with TRBJ1-1; D ambiguous. Trimming removed 5 bases at V and 2 bases at J, with 15 bases between. This CDR3 is 15 amino acids long. Looked up from germline, CDR1 is MDHEN and CDR2 is SYDVKM. Here the CDR3 DNA reads TGTGCCAGCAGTAACTCCGGACCGATTAACACTGAAGCTTTCTTT. Protein sequence: CASSNSGPINTEAFF. The full variable domain, in which reference TRBV28 and TRBJ1-1 provide the parts outside the CDR3, is DVKVTQSSRYLVKRTGEKVFLECVQDMDHENMFWYRQDPGLGLRLIYFSYDVKMKEKGDIPEGYSVSREKKERFSLILESASTNQTSMYLCASSNSGPINTEAFFGQGTRLTVV.

J is TRBJ1-4 and V is TRBV21-1. TRBV21-1 is a recognized pseudogene. There are 15 residues in the CDR3. The CDR3 protein is CASSKAGRPNEKLFF. CDR3 coding DNA: TGTGCCAGCAGCAAAGCAGGGCGGCCTAATGAAAAACTGTTTTTT.

The J gene is TRBJ2-2, the V gene TRBV4-3; D may be TRBD2 (5 bases). In germline, CDR1 is LGHNA, CDR2 YSLEER. This CDR3 has 14 amino acids. V gave up 2 bases and J gave up 6 bases, with 10 bases separating them. In DNA, the CDR3 is TGCGCCAGCAGCCAACTACTAGTCTCCGGGGAGCTGTTTTTT. The encoded protein is CASSQLLVSGELFF.

CDR3 residues: CASSAGLAGMREQFF. Written as DNA, the CDR3 is TGTGCCAGCAGTGCCGGACTAGCGGGAATGCGTGAGCAGTTCTTC. The rearrangement links TRBV27 to TRBJ2-1; the match to TRBD2 covers 12 bases. J lost 9 bases, V lost 5 bases, and 8 bases had no gene match. Germline values: CDR1 MNHEY, CDR2 SMNVEV (reference sequence). The CDR3 spans 15 residues.

V is TRBV29-1 and J is TRBJ2-7, with D perhaps assigned TRBD1 or TRBD2 (6 bases each). The CDR3 has 16 residues. V lost 4 bases and J 3 bases, leaving 22 bases between the germline ends. In germline, CDR1 is SQVTM, CDR2 ANQGSEA. The CDR3 DNA reads as TGCAGCGTTGGTTGGTTCGGGGGCAGGAATAACTACGAGCAGTACTTC. It translates to CSVGWFGGRNNYEQYF.

A word on this clone: This specimen includes other DNA sequences encoding the same CDR3. This chain's CDR3 is CASRGGPYEQYF. In nucleotides, the CDR3 is TGTGCCAGCAGAGGGGGGCCCTACGAGCAGTACTTC. V gene TRBV2 combines with J gene TRBJ2-7, with D possibly being TRBD1 or TRBD2 (6 bases each). Trimming shortened V by 6 bases and J by 2 bases, and 8 bases separated the two germline ends. Germline V gene lookup returns CDR1 SNHLY and CDR2 FYNNEI. The CDR3 has 12 amino acids.